This T cell receptor (beta chain) is from a study of regulatory T cells in long-lasting Graves disease (dated by TCRdb to the early 2020s). The study in broad terms: In the newly diagnosed Graves' disease group, patients had been taking antithyroid drugs for less than 3 months. Patients with persistent Graves' disease were compared with patients with newly diagnosed Graves' disease using TCR sequencing and RNA sequencing of peripheral blood. The study took place in China and was registered as a clinical trial. A total of around 35 samples underwent TCR sequencing: some 13 from persistent and approximately 20 from newly diagnosed Graves' disease patients. Points the paper makes about the study in general: Persistent patients shared more public clonotypes among themselves (2,741) than newly diagnosed patients did (over 950). Compared with newly diagnosed patients, persistent Graves' disease patients had lower TCR Shannon entropy and fewer highly expanded clones, which suggests clonal expansion. Only the TCR beta chain was sequenced and analyzed. The study examined only peripheral blood because the primary lesion, thyroid tissue, could not be accessed. As a limitation, the authors acknowledged that the small sample size may reduce accuracy.

The intended sense of this specimen's time point label: newly diagnosed GD, antithyroid drugs for less than 3 months. For both TCR sequencing and RNA sequencing, RNA was extracted from PBMCs in TRIzol. The diagnosis of Graves' disease was made according to American Thyroid Association guidelines. Recruitment of patients was carried out at an endocrinology department in Xi'an, China. Each patient gave approximately 9 milliliters of peripheral blood, collected in an EDTA anticoagulant tube. PBMCs were isolated by Ficoll Paque Plus density gradient separation without further T cell sorting. An Agilent 2100 Bioanalyzer and agarose gel were used to assess RNA quality, and a NanoDrop 2000 was used to measure RNA concentration. Libraries were built with multiplex PCR. Instrument used: Illumina HiSeq 4000. TCR beta libraries were built with iRepertoire HTBI primers and Arm-PCR amplification of CDR3 regions. PCR products were gel purified before sequencing. Regarding the original processing steps: A total of some 65 TRBV and some 15 TRBJ segments were identified across samples and were used for gene usage analysis of CDR3 amino acid clonotypes. Filtered high-quality paired reads were merged into contigs using COPE and FqMerger. Contigs were aligned with BLAST to IMGT TRBV, TRBD and TRBJ reference genes, and CDR3 was defined per IMGT. Any clonotype with a frequency above 0.1% was counted as a highly expanded clone. Shannon entropy was used to measure repertoire diversity, and the Gini coefficient was used to measure V-J evenness. Clonotypes shared by more than one individual were considered public. TCRdb handled the public reads itself, with Q25 trimming in fastp and clone calling in MiXCR, and kept productive beta chains. Each CDR3 protein appears once, grouped with its most common genes and DNA. What appears here as the V and J calls and clone size reflects TCRdb's work, not the paper's. A total of 350,000 to 400,000 distinct CDR3 sequences appear in this sample, roughly a sixth of them only once. Clones ranked in the top ten supply about 24% of the sample.

A word on this clonotype: Its antigen specificity is not known. Base quality data are lacking; no much larger clone is found one base away.

This clonotype was sampled from a female donor with Graves disease. Sequenced material: peripheral blood mononuclear cells (PBMCs), taken at new diagnosis, from a patient treated with antithyroid drugs.

The nucleotide sequence reads as follows: TGTGCCACTAGGGGCGGATGGGGCGGGGAGCTGTTTTTT. Its protein product is CATRGGWGGELFF. The chain is assembled from TRBV15 and TRBJ2-2; matching of 5 bases hints at TRBD1 as the D gene. The germline V gene encodes CDR1 LNHNV and CDR2 YYDKDF (reference sequence). Taken from cysteine to phenylalanine, the CDR3 has 13 residues. CDR3 DNA is the only sequence kept; it has 39 bases, read in frame from the first base. V was cut back by 9 bases and J by 7 bases, leaving a gap of 15 bases between them.